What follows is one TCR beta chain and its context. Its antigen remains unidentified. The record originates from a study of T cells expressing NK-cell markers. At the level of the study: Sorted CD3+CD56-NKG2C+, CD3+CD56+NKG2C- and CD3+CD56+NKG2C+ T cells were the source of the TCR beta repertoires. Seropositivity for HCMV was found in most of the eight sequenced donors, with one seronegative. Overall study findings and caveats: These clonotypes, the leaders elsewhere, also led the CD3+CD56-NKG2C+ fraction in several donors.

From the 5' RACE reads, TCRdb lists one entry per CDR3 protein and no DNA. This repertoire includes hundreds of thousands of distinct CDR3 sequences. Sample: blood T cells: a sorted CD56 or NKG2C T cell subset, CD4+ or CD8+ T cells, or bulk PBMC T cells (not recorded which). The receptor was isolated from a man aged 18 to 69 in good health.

CDR3 protein: CATSRGTGGYNEQFF. The chain links TRBV15 to TRBJ2-1; no DNA is available, so the TRBD1 call from TCRdb remains unchecked. The germline gives CDR1 LNHNV, CDR2 YYDKDF (reference sequence). The CDR3 consists of 15 residues.